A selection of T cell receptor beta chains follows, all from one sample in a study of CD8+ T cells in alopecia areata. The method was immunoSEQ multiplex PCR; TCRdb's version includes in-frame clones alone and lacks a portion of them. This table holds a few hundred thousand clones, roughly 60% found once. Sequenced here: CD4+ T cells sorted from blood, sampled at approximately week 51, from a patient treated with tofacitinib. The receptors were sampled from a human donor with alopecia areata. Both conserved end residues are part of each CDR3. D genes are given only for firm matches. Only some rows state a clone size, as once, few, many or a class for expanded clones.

TGCGCCAGCAGCACTGAGGGCCTCAATCAGCCCCAGCATTTT	CASSTEGLNQPQHF	.	.	TRBJ1-5	TRBV5-1
TGTGCCAGCAGCATATCCAAATGGACAGGGGGCCTTCAGTACTTC	CASSISKWTGGLQYF	TRBD1	few	TRBJ2-4	TRBV13
TGTGCCAGCTCAATGCCCAGCCGAGGGAACACTGAAGCTTTCTTT	CASSMPSRGNTEAFF	.	.	TRBJ1-1	TRBV27
TGTGCCTGGAGTACAGGGTGGATAGATACGCAGTATTTT	CAWSTGWIDTQYF	.	.	TRBJ2-3	TRBV30
TGTGCCAGCAGCCGTCGCCAGGGCTGGGACACTGAAGCTTTCTTT	CASSRRQGWDTEAFF	.	.	TRBJ1-1	TRBV6-5
TGTGCCGCTAGCGGGGGCAACACCGGGGAGCTGTTTTTT	CAASGGNTGELFF	TRBD2	.	TRBJ2-2	TRBV11-2
TGTGCCAGCAGCCAAGACGGTGTGGGGGAAGATCAGCCCCAGCATTTT	CASSQDGVGEDQPQHF	.	.	TRBJ1-5	TRBV4-2
TGCGCCAGCAGCCTAGCTCTCCAAGAGACCCAGTACTTC	CASSLALQETQYF	.	.	TRBJ2-5	TRBV4-1
TGTGCCAGCAGCTTGGGACCCAATTCACCCCTCCACTTT	CASSLGPNSPLHF	.	.	TRBJ1-6	TRBV11-3
TGTGCCAGCAGCGCCAACAGGAACTCCTACGAGCAGTACTTC	CASSANRNSYEQYF	.	.	TRBJ2-7	TRBV13
TGCAGCGTTTCCGCGCTAGCGGGGGGCGGGGAGACCCAGTACTTC	CSVSALAGGGETQYF	TRBD2	.	TRBJ2-5	TRBV29-1
TGCGCCAGCAGCCAAGGGTACGGAGCCAAAAACATTCAGTACTTC	CASSQGYGAKNIQYF	.	.	TRBJ2-4	TRBV4-3
TGTGCCAGCAGCTTAGCTGGACTAGCGGGAGAGACCCAGTACTTC	CASSLAGLAGETQYF	TRBD2	many	TRBJ2-5	TRBV7-2
TGTGCCAGCACCTCCCGGTCTGGCTGGGACACTGAAGCTTTCTTT	CASTSRSGWDTEAFF	.	.	TRBJ1-1	TRBV11-2
TGTGCCAGCAGTTACTCAGACAGGGTGGATGGCTACACCTTC	CASSYSDRVDGYTF	TRBD1	.	TRBJ1-2	TRBV6-6
TGTGCCACGGCCCGAGAGGGGGTGACCGGGGAGCTGTTTTTT	CATAREGVTGELFF	.	.	TRBJ2-2	TRBV19
TGTGCCAGTAGTAAAGGGTGGCTCAGGGCTGCAAGCAATCAGCCCCAGCATTTT	CASSKGWLRAASNQPQHF	.	many	TRBJ1-5	TRBV19
TGTGCCTGGAGTGCACGTCGAGAGAACACTGAAGCTTTCTTT	CAWSARRENTEAFF	.	.	TRBJ1-1	TRBV30
TGCAGCGCTATAGACCGGGACAAGATCTACGAGCAGTACTTC	CSAIDRDKIYEQYF	.	.	TRBJ2-7	TRBV29-1
TGTGCCAGCAGTGAACCAAGTCCAGGAAGCGGCTATGGCTACACCTTC	CASSEPSPGSGYGYTF	.	.	TRBJ1-2	TRBV25-1
TGTGCCAGCAGCATGGACAGGTTGGGGGAGCTGTTTTTT	CASSMDRLGELFF	TRBD1	.	TRBJ2-2	TRBV7-3
TGCAGCGCGTCGAAAGAGCTTGGCTACACCTTC	CSASKELGYTF	.	.	TRBJ1-2	TRBV29-1
TGCAGCGTTGGGGCAGCAGATACGCAGTATTTT	CSVGAADTQYF	.	.	TRBJ2-3	TRBV29-1
TGCAGCGTCTCGGGGGGGAGCACAGATACGCAGTATTTT	CSVSGGSTDTQYF	TRBD2	.	TRBJ2-3	TRBV29-1
TGCAGCGTCAGACAGTTCTACAATGAGCAGTTCTTC	CSVRQFYNEQFF	.	.	TRBJ2-1	TRBV29-1
TGTGCCAGCAGCGTAGCCCGATCGAACGGAAATACGCAGTATTTT	CASSVARSNGNTQYF	.	.	TRBJ2-3	TRBV9
TGTGCCTGGAGTAGGGCAGTTAATTCACCCCTCCACTTT	CAWSRAVNSPLHF	.	few	TRBJ1-6	TRBV30
TGTGCCAGCAGCTTGTGGAGCTATCAGCCCCAGCATTTT	CASSLWSYQPQHF	.	.	TRBJ1-5	TRBV5-6
TGCAGCGTTTATGGGGGCAGGTCCTACAATGAGCAGTTCTTC	CSVYGGRSYNEQFF	.	once	TRBJ2-1	TRBV29-1